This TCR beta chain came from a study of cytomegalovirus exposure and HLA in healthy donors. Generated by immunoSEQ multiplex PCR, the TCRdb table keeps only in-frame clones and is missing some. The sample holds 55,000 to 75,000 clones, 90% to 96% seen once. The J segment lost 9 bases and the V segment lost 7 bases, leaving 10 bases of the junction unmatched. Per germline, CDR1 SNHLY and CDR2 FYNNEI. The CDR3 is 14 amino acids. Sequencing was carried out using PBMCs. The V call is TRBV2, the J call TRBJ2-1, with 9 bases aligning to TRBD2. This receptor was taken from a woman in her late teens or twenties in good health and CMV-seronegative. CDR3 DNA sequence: TGTGCCAGCATGGTAGCGGGAGTGGGGGGTGAGCAGTTCTTC. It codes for CASMVAGVGGEQFF. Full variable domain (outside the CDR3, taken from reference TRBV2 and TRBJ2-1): EPEVTQTPSHQVTQMGQEVILRCVPISNHLYFYWYRQILGQKVEFLVSFYNNEISEKSEIFDDQFSVERPDGSNFTLKIRSTKLEDSAMYFCASMVAGVGGEQFFGPGTRLTVL.